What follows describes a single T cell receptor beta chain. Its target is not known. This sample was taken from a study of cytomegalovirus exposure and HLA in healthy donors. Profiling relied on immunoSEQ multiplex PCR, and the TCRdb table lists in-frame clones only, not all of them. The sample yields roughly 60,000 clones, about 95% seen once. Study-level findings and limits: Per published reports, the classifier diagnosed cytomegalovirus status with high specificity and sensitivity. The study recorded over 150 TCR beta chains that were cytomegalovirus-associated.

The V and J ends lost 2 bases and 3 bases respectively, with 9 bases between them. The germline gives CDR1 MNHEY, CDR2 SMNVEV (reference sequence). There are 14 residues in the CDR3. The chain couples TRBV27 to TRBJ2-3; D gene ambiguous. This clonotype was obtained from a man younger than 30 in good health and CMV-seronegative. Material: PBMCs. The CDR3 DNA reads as TGTGCCAGCAGTTTAACCGGGTCTACAGATACGCAGTATTTT. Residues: CASSLTGSTDTQYF.